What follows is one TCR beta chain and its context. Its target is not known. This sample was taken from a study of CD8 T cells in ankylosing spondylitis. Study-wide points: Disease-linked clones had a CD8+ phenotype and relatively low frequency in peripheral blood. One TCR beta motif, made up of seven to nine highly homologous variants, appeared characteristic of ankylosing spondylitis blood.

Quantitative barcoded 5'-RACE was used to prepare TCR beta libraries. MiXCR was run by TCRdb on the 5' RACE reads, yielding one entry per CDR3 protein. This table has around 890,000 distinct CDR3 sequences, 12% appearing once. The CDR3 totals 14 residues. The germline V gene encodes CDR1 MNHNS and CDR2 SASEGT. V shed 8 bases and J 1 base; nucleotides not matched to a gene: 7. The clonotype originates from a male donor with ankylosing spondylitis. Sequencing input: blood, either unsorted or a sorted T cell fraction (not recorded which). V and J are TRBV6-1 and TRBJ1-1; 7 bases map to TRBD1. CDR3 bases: TGTGCCAGCCACCTCCAGGGGGGGAACACTGAAGCTTTCTTT. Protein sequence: CASHLQGGNTEAFF.